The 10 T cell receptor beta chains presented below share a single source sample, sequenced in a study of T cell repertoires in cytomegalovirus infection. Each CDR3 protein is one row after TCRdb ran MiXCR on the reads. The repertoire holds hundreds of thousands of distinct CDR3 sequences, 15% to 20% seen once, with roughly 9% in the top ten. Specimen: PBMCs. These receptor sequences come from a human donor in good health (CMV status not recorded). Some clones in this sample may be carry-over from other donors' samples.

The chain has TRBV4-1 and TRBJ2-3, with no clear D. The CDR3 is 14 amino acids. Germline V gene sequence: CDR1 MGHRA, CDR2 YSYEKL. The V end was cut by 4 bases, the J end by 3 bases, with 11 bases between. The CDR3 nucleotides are TGCGCCAGCAGCCCCCTGGTACCGACAGATACGCAGTATTTT. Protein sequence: CASSPLVPTDTQYF.

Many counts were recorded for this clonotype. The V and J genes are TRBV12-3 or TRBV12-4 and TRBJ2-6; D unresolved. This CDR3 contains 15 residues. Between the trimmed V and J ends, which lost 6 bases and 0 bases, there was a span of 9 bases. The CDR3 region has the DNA TGTGCCAGCAGCACCTTGAGCTCTGGGGCCAACGTCCTGACTTTC. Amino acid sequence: CASSTLSSGANVLTF.

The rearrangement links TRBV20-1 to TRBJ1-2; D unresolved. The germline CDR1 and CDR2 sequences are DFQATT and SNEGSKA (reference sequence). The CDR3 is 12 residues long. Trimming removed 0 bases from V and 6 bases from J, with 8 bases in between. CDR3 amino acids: CSARDQVNGYTF. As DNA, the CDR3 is TGCAGTGCTAGAGATCAGGTGAATGGCTACACCTTC.

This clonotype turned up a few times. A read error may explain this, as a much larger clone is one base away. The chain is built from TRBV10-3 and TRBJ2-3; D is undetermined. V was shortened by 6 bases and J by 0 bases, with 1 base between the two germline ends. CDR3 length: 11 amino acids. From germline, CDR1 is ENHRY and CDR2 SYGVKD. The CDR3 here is CAIRSTDTQYF. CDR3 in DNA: TGTGCCATCAGGAGCACAGATACGCAGTATTTT.

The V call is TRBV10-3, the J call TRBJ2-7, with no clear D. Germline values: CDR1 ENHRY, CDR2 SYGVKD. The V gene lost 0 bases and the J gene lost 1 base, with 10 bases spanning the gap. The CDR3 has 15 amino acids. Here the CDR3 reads CAISESTDGSYEQYF. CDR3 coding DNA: TGTGCCATCAGTGAGTCGACGGACGGATCCTACGAGCAGTACTTC.

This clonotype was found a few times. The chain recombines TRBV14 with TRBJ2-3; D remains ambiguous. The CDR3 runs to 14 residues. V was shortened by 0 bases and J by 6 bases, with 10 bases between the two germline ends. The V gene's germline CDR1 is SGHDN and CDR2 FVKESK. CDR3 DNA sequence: TGTGCCAGCAGCCAAGATGTCGGTCGGGATACGCAGTATTTT. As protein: CASSQDVGRDTQYF.

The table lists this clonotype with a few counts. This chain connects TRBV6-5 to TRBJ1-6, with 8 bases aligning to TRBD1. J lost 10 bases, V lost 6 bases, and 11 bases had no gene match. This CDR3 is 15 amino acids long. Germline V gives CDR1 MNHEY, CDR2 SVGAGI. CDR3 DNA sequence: TGTGCCAGCAGCGACCACCGGGACAGGTGGTCACCCCTCCACTTT. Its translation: CASSDHRDRWSPLHF.

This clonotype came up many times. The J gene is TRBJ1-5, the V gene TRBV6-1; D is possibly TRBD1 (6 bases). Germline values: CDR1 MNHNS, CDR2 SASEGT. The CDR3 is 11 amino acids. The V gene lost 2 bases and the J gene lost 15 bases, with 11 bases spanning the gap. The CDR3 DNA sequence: TGTGCCAGCAGTGAAATGGGGGCATGGCATTTT. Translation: CASSEMGAWHF.

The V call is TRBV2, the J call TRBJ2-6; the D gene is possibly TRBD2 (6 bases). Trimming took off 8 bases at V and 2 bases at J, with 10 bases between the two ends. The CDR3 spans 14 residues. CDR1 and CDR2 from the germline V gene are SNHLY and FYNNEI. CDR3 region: CASGGTPGANVLTF. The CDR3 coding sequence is TGTGCCAGCGGGGGGACCCCTGGGGCCAACGTCCTGACTTTC.

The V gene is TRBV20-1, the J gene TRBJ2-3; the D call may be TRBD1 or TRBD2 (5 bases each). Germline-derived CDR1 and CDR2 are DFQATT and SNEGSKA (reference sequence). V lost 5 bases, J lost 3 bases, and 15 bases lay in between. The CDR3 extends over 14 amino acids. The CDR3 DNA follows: TGCAGTGCTGGGACCCCTAGAGAGACAGATACGCAGTATTTT. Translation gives CSAGTPRETDTQYF.